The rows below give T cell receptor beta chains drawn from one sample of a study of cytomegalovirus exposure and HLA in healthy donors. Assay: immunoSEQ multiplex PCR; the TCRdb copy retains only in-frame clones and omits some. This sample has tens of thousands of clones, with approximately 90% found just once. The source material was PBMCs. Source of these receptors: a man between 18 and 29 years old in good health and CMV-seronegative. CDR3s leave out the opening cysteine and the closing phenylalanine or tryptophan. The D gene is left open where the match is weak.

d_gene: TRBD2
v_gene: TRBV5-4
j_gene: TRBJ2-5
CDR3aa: ASSFSLAGGAETQY

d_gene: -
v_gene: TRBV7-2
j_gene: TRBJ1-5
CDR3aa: ASSLQAQSPQH

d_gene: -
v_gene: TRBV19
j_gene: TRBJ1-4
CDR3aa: ASRDAGVGPNEKLF

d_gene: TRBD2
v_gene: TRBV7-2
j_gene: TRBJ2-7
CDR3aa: ASSLDPGLAHYEQY

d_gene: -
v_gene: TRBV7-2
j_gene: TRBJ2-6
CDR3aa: ASSRENSGANVLT

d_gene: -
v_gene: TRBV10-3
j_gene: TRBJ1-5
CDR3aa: AIRDSAGNSNQPQH

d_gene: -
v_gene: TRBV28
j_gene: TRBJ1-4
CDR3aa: ASAYRLANEKLF

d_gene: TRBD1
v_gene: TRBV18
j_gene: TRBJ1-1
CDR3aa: ASSPRDREDTEAF

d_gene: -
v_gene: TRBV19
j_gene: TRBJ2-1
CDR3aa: ASTIWGGRGSYNEQF

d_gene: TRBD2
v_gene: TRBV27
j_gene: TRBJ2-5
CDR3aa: ATWGTSGSRETQY

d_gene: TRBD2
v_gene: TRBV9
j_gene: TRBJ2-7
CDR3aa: ASSGGLAGLDEQY

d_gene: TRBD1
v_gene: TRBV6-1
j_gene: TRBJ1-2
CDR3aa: ASSRQGQNYGYT

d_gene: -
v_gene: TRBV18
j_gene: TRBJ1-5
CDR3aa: ASSPPTRNQPQH

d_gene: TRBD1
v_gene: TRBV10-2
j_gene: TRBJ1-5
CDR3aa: ASRGQGSNQPQH

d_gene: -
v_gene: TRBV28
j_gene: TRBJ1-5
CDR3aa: ASSPEGGWQPQH

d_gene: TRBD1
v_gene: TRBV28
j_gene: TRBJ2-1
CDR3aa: ASSPGGEVINEQF

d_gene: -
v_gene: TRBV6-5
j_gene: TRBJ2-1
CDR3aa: ASSQAGDFYNEQF

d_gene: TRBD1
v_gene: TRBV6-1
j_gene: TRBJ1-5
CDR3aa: ASSEGQGVYQPQH

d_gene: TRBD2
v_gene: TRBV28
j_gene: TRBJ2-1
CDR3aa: ASSLLGTSGTKQF

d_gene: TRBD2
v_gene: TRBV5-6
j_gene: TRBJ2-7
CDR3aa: ASSAASGRLHEQY

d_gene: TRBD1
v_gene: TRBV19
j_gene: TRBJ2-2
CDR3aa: ASNPGTGITGELF

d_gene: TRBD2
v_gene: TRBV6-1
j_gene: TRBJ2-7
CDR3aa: ASGFREGYEQY

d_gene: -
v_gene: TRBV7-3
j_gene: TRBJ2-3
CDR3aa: ASSPQGDTQY

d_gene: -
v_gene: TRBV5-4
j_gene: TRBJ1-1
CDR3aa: ASSLERLNTEAF

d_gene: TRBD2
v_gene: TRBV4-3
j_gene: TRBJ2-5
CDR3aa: ASAQSAGGHETQY

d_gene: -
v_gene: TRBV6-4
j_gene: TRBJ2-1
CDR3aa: ASSDTGYNEQF

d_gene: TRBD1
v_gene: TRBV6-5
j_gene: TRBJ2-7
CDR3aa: ASSGGTGGSYEQY

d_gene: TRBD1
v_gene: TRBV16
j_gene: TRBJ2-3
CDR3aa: ASSQTGDTDTQY

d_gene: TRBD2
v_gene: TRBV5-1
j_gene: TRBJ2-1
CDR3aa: ASSLASGSGEQF

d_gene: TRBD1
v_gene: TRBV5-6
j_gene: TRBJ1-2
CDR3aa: ASSPGQGYGYT

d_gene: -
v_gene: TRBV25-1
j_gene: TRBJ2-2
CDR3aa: ASSLTGELF

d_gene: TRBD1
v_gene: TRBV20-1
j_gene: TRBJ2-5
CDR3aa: SGGQGKTQY

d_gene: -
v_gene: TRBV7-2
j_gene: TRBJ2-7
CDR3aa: ASSLNAGPYEQY

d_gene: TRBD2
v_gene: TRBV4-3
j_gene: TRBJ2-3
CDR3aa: ASSQGGREDSGDTQY

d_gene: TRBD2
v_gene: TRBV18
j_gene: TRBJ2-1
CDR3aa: ASSPGTGTSGNEQF

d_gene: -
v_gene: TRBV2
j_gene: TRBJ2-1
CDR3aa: ATELAVYNEQF

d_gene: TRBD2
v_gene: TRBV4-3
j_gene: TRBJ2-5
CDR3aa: ASSQRTSWETQY

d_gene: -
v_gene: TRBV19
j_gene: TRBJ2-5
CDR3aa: ASSMLRQETQY

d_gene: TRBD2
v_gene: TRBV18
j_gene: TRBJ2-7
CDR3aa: ASSPRTSGSSEQY

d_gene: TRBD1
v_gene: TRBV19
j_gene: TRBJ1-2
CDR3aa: ASSPGGQAPNYGYT

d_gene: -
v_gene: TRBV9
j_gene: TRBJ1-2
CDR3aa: ASSLNGNYGYT

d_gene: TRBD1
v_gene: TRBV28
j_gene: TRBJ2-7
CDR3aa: ASSGRQGDYEQY

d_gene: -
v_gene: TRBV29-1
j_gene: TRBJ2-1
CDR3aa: SVGSDWEQF

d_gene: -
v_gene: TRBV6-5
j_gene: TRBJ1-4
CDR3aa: ASSPQGNNEKLF

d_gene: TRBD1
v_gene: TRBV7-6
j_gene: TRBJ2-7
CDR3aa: ASSIATGVFEQY

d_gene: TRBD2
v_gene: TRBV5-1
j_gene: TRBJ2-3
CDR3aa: ASSRGLSGGTDTQY

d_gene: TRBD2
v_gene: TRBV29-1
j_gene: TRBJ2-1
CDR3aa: SVDSREGSGYNEQF

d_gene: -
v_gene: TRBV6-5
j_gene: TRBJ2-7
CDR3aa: ASSYTAFYEQY

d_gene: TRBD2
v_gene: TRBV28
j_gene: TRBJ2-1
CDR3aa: ASRARGLAGHVGF

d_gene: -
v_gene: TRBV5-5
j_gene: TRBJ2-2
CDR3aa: ASSLGRGPGELF

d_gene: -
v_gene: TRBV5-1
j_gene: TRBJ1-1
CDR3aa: ASSHGTLGTEAF

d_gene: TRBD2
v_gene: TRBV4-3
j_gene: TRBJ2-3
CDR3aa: ASSQEAAGNTDTQY

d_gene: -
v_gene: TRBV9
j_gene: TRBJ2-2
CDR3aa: ASTKGQTTGELF